The source of this T cell receptor beta chain is a study of T cells in Graves' hyperthyroidism and ophthalmopathy. Across the study: Peripheral blood was taken when the disease was first diagnosed, before any treatment began.

From RNA transcripts, TCR beta CDR3 regions were amplified. When the TCR CDR3 underwent first-round RT-PCR, the HTBI primer set was used. Each CDR3 protein gets one entry after TCRdb re-called the multiplex PCR reads with MiXCR. This sample has 400,000 to 550,000 distinct CDR3 sequences, with around 22% found just once. The length of the CDR3 is 13 residues. The V end lost 0 bases, the J end lost 9 bases, and 12 bases lay between the germline ends. CDR1 and CDR2 from the germline V gene are DFQATT and SNEGSKA (reference sequence). This clonotype was picked up many times. This sequence was found in a woman aged 25 to 45 with Graves' ophthalmopathy. The rearrangement uses TRBV20-1 and TRBJ2-4; perhaps D is TRBD1 or TRBD2 (6 bases each). Specimen: blood. The CDR3 region has the DNA TGCAGTGCTAGAGATTCAGGGGAGGTCATTCAGTACTTC. Its translation: CSARDSGEVIQYF.